The 21 T cell receptor beta chains below all came from one sample that was sequenced in a study of shared clonotypes between healthy human individuals. The repertoire was sequenced with immunoSEQ multiplex PCR; TCRdb's copy has only in-frame clones and lacks some. The sample carries about 79,000 clones, 60% to 65% recorded once. The sample comprised memory CD8+ T cells sorted from blood. The subset: CD45RO+ cells pooled with CCR7-negative TemRA cells. The receptors were gathered from a man aged 25-40 years in good health.

This clone has a count of ten or more. The chain is built from TRBV28 and TRBJ2-1; 14 bases match TRBD2. CDR3 length: 14 residues. Germline lookup yields CDR1 MDHEN and CDR2 SYDVKM. V trimming: 8 bases; J trimming: 5 bases; junction bases outside the gene matches: 2. CDR3 DNA sequence: TGTGCCAGCTCGGGACTAGCGGGAGACAATGAGCAGTTCTTC. Its protein is CASSGLAGDNEQFF.

This clone was recorded a few times. This chain links TRBV15 with TRBJ2-7, with D unresolved. Trimming left V 0 bases short and J 2 bases short, with 14 bases between. This CDR3 has 16 residues. Germline assignment: CDR1 LNHNV and CDR2 YYDKDF (reference sequence). CDR3 nucleotide sequence: TGTGCCACCAGCAGAGATACGGACGGTGATACCTACGAGCAGTACTTC. It is translated as CATSRDTDGDTYEQYF.

The chain employs TRBV11-1 and TRBJ2-1, with D uncertain. Germline assignment: CDR1 SGHAT and CDR2 FQDESV (reference sequence). The V and J ends lost 5 bases and 9 bases respectively, with 11 bases between them. The CDR3 length is 12 residues. The CDR3 here is CASSIPSGEQFF. In DNA form, the CDR3 reads TGTGCCAGCAGCATCCCCTCGGGTGAGCAGTTCTTC.

The CDR3 nucleotides are TGTGCCAGCAGTTCAAGACTAGCGGGGCCCTACAATGAGCAGTTCTTC. As protein: CASSSRLAGPYNEQFF. The gene calls are TRBV27 and TRBJ2-1; 11 positions agree with TRBD2. Trimming cost V 4 bases and J 2 bases; bases outside gene matches: 4. The CDR3 totals 16 residues. Looked up from germline, CDR1 is MNHEY and CDR2 is SMNVEV (reference sequence).

The CDR3 DNA sequence: TGTGCCAGCAGTTTATTGGGACCGGGTAGCAATCAGCCCCAGCATTTT. It encodes CASSLLGPGSNQPQHF. The chain joins TRBV27 to TRBJ1-5; a possible D gene is TRBD1 (5 bases). The germline V gene has CDR1 MNHEY and CDR2 SMNVEV (reference sequence). V was trimmed by 1 base and J by 0 bases, leaving 10 bases between them. This CDR3 has 16 residues.

Worth noting for this clone: The same CDR3 can be traced to other DNA sequences in this sample. The CDR3 DNA is TGTGCCAGCAGCCCGCCCAGCAGCTCTGGGGCCAACGTCCTGACTTTC. Its translation: CASSPPSSSGANVLTF. This rearrangement joins TRBV27 to TRBJ2-6; no firm D call. The CDR3 length is 16 residues. V shed 6 bases and J shed 0 bases, with 12 bases lying between them. Per germline, CDR1 MNHEY and CDR2 SMNVEV (reference sequence).

There are a few counts of this clone. The same CDR3 arises from other DNA sequences in this sample as well. The chain is built from TRBV7-2 and TRBJ2-1; D gene unclear. This CDR3 is 14 amino acids long. Per germline, CDR1 SGHTA and CDR2 FQGNSA. Trimming pared 1 base from V and 8 bases from J, leaving 12 bases between. The CDR3 DNA reads as TGTGCCAGCAGCTTAGATGGTCCCCTCGATGAGCAGTTCTTC. It encodes CASSLDGPLDEQFF.

The chain carries TRBV5-4 and TRBJ2-3; no firm D call. Trimming pared 0 bases from V and 6 bases from J, leaving 5 bases between. Germline V CDR1 and CDR2: SGHNT, YYREEE (reference sequence). This CDR3 spans 12 amino acids. The CDR3 spells CASSLAADTQYF. In DNA, the CDR3 is TGTGCCAGCAGCTTGGCAGCCGATACGCAGTATTTT. Full variable domain (outside the CDR3, taken from reference TRBV5-4 and TRBJ2-3): ETGVTQSPTHLIKTRGQQVTLRCSSQSGHNTVSWYQQALGQGPQFIFQYYREEENGRGNFPPRFSGLQFPNYSSELNVNALELDDSALYLCASSLAADTQYFGPGTRLTVL.

Only one count was recorded for this clone. CDR3 sequence (DNA): TGTGCCAGCAGTTCGGGATCTCTAACACAGTTCTTC. It is translated as CASSSGSLTQFF. The J gene is TRBJ2-1, the V gene TRBV7-2; tentative D call: TRBD2 (5 bases). The V and J ends lost 6 bases and 13 bases respectively, with 16 bases between them. The CDR3 consists of 12 residues. The germline V gene has CDR1 SGHTA and CDR2 FQGNSA. Full variable domain (outside the CDR3, taken from reference TRBV7-2 and TRBJ2-1): GAGVSQSPSNKVTEKGKDVELRCDPISGHTALYWYRQSLGQGLEFLIYFQGNSAPDKSGLPSDRFSAERTGGSVSTLTIQRTQQEDSAVYLCASSSGSLTQFFGPGTRLTVL.

The gene calls are TRBV6-6 and TRBJ2-7; TRBD2 matches 12 bases. CDR3 length: 15 amino acids. The germline V gene has CDR1 MNHNY and CDR2 SVGAGI (reference sequence). V shed 0 bases, J shed 3 bases, and the junction held 0 bases outside the gene matches. The CDR3 DNA reads TGTGCCAGCAGTTACTCGACTAGCGGGGGCTACGAGCAGTACTTC. Protein product: CASSYSTSGGYEQYF.

The V call is TRBV11-2, the J call TRBJ2-1; D gene unclear. CDR3 length: 17 residues. V gave up 2 bases and J gave up 4 bases, with 18 bases separating them. Germline V gene sequence: CDR1 SGHAT, CDR2 FQNNGV. Written as DNA, the CDR3 is TGTGCCAGCAGCTTATCCCGTCAGTGGGGAAGGTACAATGAGCAGTTCTTC. Translated: CASSLSRQWGRYNEQFF.

V gene TRBV6-4 combines with J gene TRBJ2-1, with unresolved D. Germline CDR1 is MRHNA and CDR2 is SNTAGT. The V end lost 3 bases, the J end lost 0 bases, and 9 bases lay between the germline ends. The CDR3 extends over 15 amino acids. CDR3 protein: CASSERQSSYNEQFF. The CDR3 DNA is TGTGCCAGCAGTGAGCGGCAGAGCTCCTACAATGAGCAGTTCTTC.

The chain uses TRBV11-2 and TRBJ2-7; weak D call: TRBD2 (6 bases). Germline values: CDR1 SGHAT, CDR2 FQNNGV. The CDR3 has 15 residues. V lost 1 base and J lost 3, with 13 bases in between. The chain's CDR3 is CASSLGGAGGYEQYF. CDR3 nucleotides: TGTGCCAGCAGCTTAGGGGGCGCCGGGGGCTACGAGCAGTACTTC.

This sequence joins TRBV2 and TRBJ2-4; D unclear. The CDR3 contains 16 residues. The V end was cut by 3 bases, the J end by 3 bases, with 15 bases between. Looked up from germline, CDR1 is SNHLY and CDR2 is FYNNEI. Here the CDR3 reads CASSETVILVKNIQYF. The CDR3 bases are TGTGCCAGCAGTGAGACGGTAATTTTGGTCAAAAACATTCAGTACTTC. The complete variable domain, with remaining parts taken from reference TRBV2 and TRBJ2-4, reads EPEVTQTPSHQVTQMGQEVILRCVPISNHLYFYWYRQILGQKVEFLVSFYNNEISEKSEIFDDQFSVERPDGSNFTLKIRSTKLEDSAMYFCASSETVILVKNIQYFGAGTRLSVL.

The chain links TRBV5-1 to TRBJ2-2; either TRBD1 or TRBD2 may supply D (5 bases each). CDR1 and CDR2 (germline): SGHRS, YFSETQ. CDR3 length: 15 residues. V shed 0 bases and J shed 5 bases, with 11 bases lying between them. The CDR3 DNA follows: TGCGCCAGCAGCTTGGCGGGACCCGAAACCGGGGAGCTGTTTTTT. Residues: CASSLAGPETGELFF.

This CDR3 is CASSRGALTYEQYF. CDR3 nucleotide sequence: TGTGCCAGCTCGCGGGGGGCACTAACCTACGAGCAGTACTTC. The gene calls are TRBV18 and TRBJ2-7; 8 bases map to TRBD2. Looked up from germline, CDR1 is KGHSH and CDR2 is LQKENI. V lost 6 bases and J lost 2; bases outside the gene matches: 6. CDR3 length equals 14 residues.

This chain links TRBV28 with TRBJ2-1; TRBD1 is a possible D gene (6 bases). CDR3 length: 13 residues. Trimming stripped 8 bases from V and 8 bases from J, with 16 bases between. CDR1 is MDHEN and CDR2 is SYDVKM in the germline V gene. CDR3 in amino acids: CASSRNRADEQFF. CDR3 nucleotides: TGTGCCAGCTCCCGGAACAGGGCCGATGAGCAGTTCTTC.

The chain employs TRBV28 and TRBJ2-5; 8 nucleotides agree with TRBD2. Per the germline V gene, CDR1 is MDHEN and CDR2 is SYDVKM. Trimming removed 8 bases from V and 4 bases from J; junction bases left unmatched: 6. The CDR3 extends over 13 amino acids. The CDR3 here is CASCRLAGETQYF. CDR3 in DNA: TGTGCCAGCTGTAGGCTAGCGGGAGAGACCCAGTACTTC.

This clone was observed a few times. The chain is built from TRBV6-5 and TRBJ2-7; D is possibly TRBD2 (8 bases). This CDR3 contains 13 residues. Between the trimmed V and J ends, which lost 6 bases and 9 bases, there was a span of 18 bases. Per germline, CDR1 MNHEY and CDR2 SVGAGI. CDR3 sequence (DNA): TGTGCCAGCAGGGGACGGGACAGCGGGGGGCAGTACTTC. Amino acids: CASRGRDSGGQYF.

This sequence joins TRBV11-2 and TRBJ1-2; D gene ambiguous. Germline CDR1 reads SGHAT; CDR2 reads FQNNGV. Trimming stripped 1 base from V and 3 bases from J, with 6 bases between. CDR3 size: 13 residues. The CDR3 DNA sequence: TGTGCCAGCAGCTTAGTCGGGGACTATGGCTACACCTTC. Its protein is CASSLVGDYGYTF.

This chain connects TRBV25-1 to TRBJ2-7, with D perhaps TRBD1 or TRBD2 (5 bases each). The CDR3 spans 17 residues. Germline V gene sequence: CDR1 MGHDK, CDR2 SYGVNS. Trimming cost V 2 bases and J 1 base, with 18 bases left between them. CDR3 bases: TGTGCCAGCAGTGAAGGGGGATTAACAGGATTTTCCTACGAGCAGTACTTC. This codes for CASSEGGLTGFSYEQYF.